The 28 T cell receptor beta chains given below trace back to one sample, sequenced in a study of blood T cells in healthy people across ages (dated by TCRdb to the mid-2010s). The library was built by means of 5' RACE. Sequencing instrument: Illumina HiSeq 2500. A second PCR of about 7 to 12 cycles was performed with a sample-barcoded 5' primer and a J-beta primer mix. TCRdb trimmed public reads at Q25 via fastp, called clones via MiXCR and kept in-frame beta chains. Identical CDR3 proteins give one entry, which carries the most common genes and DNA. This sample comprises 800,000 or so distinct CDR3 sequences, 55% to 65% of them detected only once. The ten largest clones take up about a quarter of the sample. Sequenced input: blood. These receptors came from a man younger than 40 in good health.

In DNA form, the CDR3 reads TGTGCCAGCAGCCCCATCGACAGCTCCTACGAGCAGTACTTC. Translation gives CASSPIDSSYEQYF. The chain links TRBV12-3 or TRBV12-4 to TRBJ2-7; weak D call: TRBD1 (5 bases). The CDR3 has 14 residues. V lost 6 bases and J lost 0, with 12 bases in between.

This chain uses TRBV6-1 with TRBJ2-7; 7 bases line up with TRBD1. The V and J ends lost 5 bases and 3 bases, in that order; junction bases with no gene match: 16. The germline gives CDR1 MNHNS, CDR2 SASEGT. The CDR3 length is 17 residues. The chain's CDR3 is CASSPTGPGQAIYEQYF. The CDR3 nucleotides are TGTGCCAGCAGTCCTACGGGCCCTGGACAGGCGATCTACGAGCAGTACTTC.

The rearrangement links TRBV21-1 to TRBJ1-6. TRBV21-1 is a listed pseudogene. The CDR3 contains 16 residues. The CDR3 is CASSKACEHPNSPLHF. The DNA of the CDR3 is TGTGCCAGCAGCAAAGCGTGCGAACACCCGAATTCACCCCTCCACTTT.

The V and J genes are TRBV7-9 and TRBJ2-5; D uncertain. Germline V gene data show CDR1 as SEHNR and CDR2 as FQNEAQ (reference sequence). This CDR3 spans 16 amino acids. V was trimmed by 1 base and J by 2 bases, leaving 14 bases between them. The CDR3 DNA reads as TGTGCCAGCAGCTTAGGATTCAGACATACTCAAGAGACCCAGTACTTC. Protein sequence: CASSLGFRHTQETQYF.

The gene calls are TRBV20-1 and TRBJ2-5, with 8 bases identical to TRBD1. CDR1 and CDR2 from the germline V gene are DFQATT and SNEGSKA (reference sequence). Germline trimming cut 0 bases from V and 6 bases from J; bases unmatched to any gene: 6. The CDR3 sequence is 14 residues long. CDR3 protein: CSARDRGLKKTQYF. CDR3 bases: TGCAGTGCTAGAGACAGGGGGCTGAAGAAGACCCAGTACTTC.

This clonotype was seen only a few times. CDR3 sequence reads: CASSGGIRTGELFF. DNA for the CDR3: TGTGCCAGCAGTGGCGGAATCCGAACCGGGGAGCTGTTTTTT. The chain has TRBV12-3 or TRBV12-4 and TRBJ2-2; no clear D. The CDR3 spans 14 residues. The V gene lost 5 bases and the J gene lost 5 bases, with 12 bases spanning the gap.

This clonotype was seen once. This chain uses TRBV4-2 with TRBJ1-5; TRBD1 matches at 8 bases. The CDR3 length is 15 residues. CDR1 and CDR2 from the germline V gene are LGHNA and YNFKEQ. V was clipped by 4 bases and J by 5 bases; unmatched bases: 7. CDR3: CASSPQTGEDQPQHF. In DNA, the CDR3 is TGTGCCAGCAGCCCGCAGACAGGGGAGGATCAGCCCCAGCATTTT.

The V gene is TRBV2, the J gene TRBJ2-1, with D perhaps TRBD2 (7 bases). The V end was cut by 3 bases, the J end by 0 bases, with 27 bases between. In germline, CDR1 is SNHLY, CDR2 FYNNEI. This CDR3 spans 21 amino acids. The CDR3 is CASSDRGVNGGGISSYNEQFF. The CDR3 coding sequence is TGTGCCAGCAGTGACAGGGGCGTTAATGGCGGGGGAATTAGCTCCTACAATGAGCAGTTCTTC.

The rearrangement uses TRBV10-3 and TRBJ2-7; D is unresolved. Germline assignment: CDR1 ENHRY and CDR2 SYGVKD. The V end lost 2 bases, the J end lost 7 bases, and 9 bases lay between the germline ends. This CDR3 comprises 12 residues. The CDR3 protein is CAISELPTEQYF. CDR3 sequence (DNA): TGTGCCATCAGTGAGCTCCCGACAGAGCAGTACTTC.

This clonotype occurred a few times. The genes are TRBV11-1 and TRBJ2-3; the match to TRBD1 covers 9 bases. Trimming cost V 4 bases and J 0 bases; bases outside gene matches: 2. This CDR3 is built from 15 residues. The germline gives CDR1 SGHAT, CDR2 FQDESV (reference sequence). The CDR3 DNA sequence: TGTGCCAGCAGCTCACAGGGGGCCAGCACAGATACGCAGTATTTT. Translating gives CASSSQGASTDTQYF. The full variable domain, completed using reference TRBV11-1 and TRBJ2-3, is EAEVAQSPRYKITEKSQAVAFWCDPISGHATLYWYRQILGQGPELLVQFQDESVVDDSQLPKDRFSAERLKGVDSTLKIQPAELGDSAMYLCASSSQGASTDTQYFGPGTRLTVL.

The chain joins TRBV9 to TRBJ2-3; D is uncertain. The germline V and J ends were trimmed by 0 bases and 4 bases, with 3 bases remaining between them. The CDR3 loop spans 12 amino acids. Per the germline V gene, CDR1 is SGDLS and CDR2 is YYNGEE. DNA of the CDR3: TGTGCCAGCAGCGTAGTGTCAGATACGCAGTATTTT. Protein: CASSVVSDTQYF.

This chain connects TRBV28 to TRBJ2-1, with D perhaps matching TRBD2 (6 bases). Trimming removed 8 bases at V and 6 bases at J, with 11 bases between. CDR3 size: 12 residues. CDR1 is MDHEN, CDR2 SYDVKM, per germline. Here the CDR3 DNA reads TGTGCCAGCCGCTGGGACTCCAATGAGCAGTTCTTC. Translating it yields CASRWDSNEQFF. Full variable domain (rest looked up from reference TRBV28 and TRBJ2-1): DVKVTQSSRYLVKRTGEKVFLECVQDMDHENMFWYRQDPGLGLRLIYFSYDVKMKEKGDIPEGYSVSREKKERFSLILESASTNQTSMYLCASRWDSNEQFFGPGTRLTVL.

This clonotype was seen more than once but under ten times. V gene TRBV20-1 combines with J gene TRBJ2-1; D gene ambiguous. The CDR3 is made up of 10 amino acids. V lost 4 bases, J lost 4 bases, and 2 bases lay in between. Germline lookup yields CDR1 DFQATT and CDR2 SNEGSKA (reference sequence). CDR3 sequence: CSAKYNEQFF. The CDR3 bases are TGCAGTGCTAAGTACAATGAGCAGTTCTTC.

Regarding this clonotype: Mismatch with germline at one junction end may stem from a read error. The rearrangement joins TRBV9 to TRBJ2-3, with 11 nucleotides matching TRBD2. Germline V lookup: CDR1 SGDLS, CDR2 YYNGEE. The CDR3 runs 18 residues. The CDR3 sequence: CVSSPGPSGGSGGDTQYF. In DNA form, the CDR3 reads TGTGTCAGCAGCCCAGGCCCTAGCGGGGGGTCGGGGGGAGATACGCAGTATTTT.

J is TRBJ2-3 and V is TRBV7-2; TRBD2 agrees at 11 bases. Losses at the gene ends were 1 base for V and 4 bases for J; bases not matched to a gene: 10. Per germline, CDR1 SGHTA and CDR2 FQGNSA. The CDR3 has 18 residues. CDR3 protein: CASSLVGGTSGGADTQYF. In DNA form, the CDR3 reads TGTGCCAGCAGCTTAGTAGGGGGAACTAGCGGGGGTGCAGATACGCAGTATTTT.

This clonotype was detected only a few times. The V call is TRBV20-1, the J call TRBJ2-7; 8 bases agree with TRBD1. The CDR3 extends over 16 amino acids. The V segment lost 5 bases and the J segment 4 bases; nucleotides outside the gene matches: 16. Looked up from germline, CDR1 is DFQATT and CDR2 is SNEGSKA (reference sequence). CDR3 protein: CSAGGAPGQGLYEQYF. The CDR3 DNA follows: TGCAGTGCTGGGGGCGCACCAGGACAGGGTTTGTACGAGCAGTACTTC.

The chain uses TRBV6-6 and TRBJ2-1; 7 nucleotides align to TRBD2. Looked up from germline, CDR1 is MNHNY and CDR2 is SVGAGI (reference sequence). The CDR3 is 15 amino acids. V lost 5 bases, J lost 2 bases, and 6 bases stayed unmatched. This chain's CDR3 is CASSIRGVAYNEQFF. CDR3 nucleotide sequence: TGTGCCAGCAGTATCCGGGGGGTCGCCTACAATGAGCAGTTCTTC.

This sequence joins TRBV6-5 and TRBJ2-5, with 13 bases matching TRBD2. CDR3 length: 15 residues. V shed 6 bases and J 4 bases; nucleotides not matched to a gene: 5. Germline CDR1 is MNHEY and CDR2 is SVGAGI. The CDR3 nucleotides read TGTGCCAGCAGGACCACTAGCGGGGGGGGAGAGACCCAGTACTTC. This codes for CASRTTSGGGETQYF.

The rearrangement uses TRBV7-2 and TRBJ1-5; 8 bases line up with TRBD1. The V and J ends lost 5 bases and 3 bases, in that order; junction bases with no gene match: 15. The CDR3 extends over 18 amino acids. Germline CDR1 is SGHTA and CDR2 is FQGNSA. The CDR3 sequence is CASSLAAGGWSINQPQHF. CDR3 in DNA: TGTGCCAGCAGCCTGGCAGCAGGGGGCTGGTCGATCAATCAGCCCCAGCATTTT.

This clonotype has more than one count but fewer than ten. V gene TRBV27 combines with J gene TRBJ2-5, with 9 bases matching TRBD1. The germline gives CDR1 MNHEY, CDR2 SMNVEV (reference sequence). V dropped 10 bases and J dropped 5; count of bases not matched to a gene: 8. The CDR3 consists of 13 residues. In nucleotides, the CDR3 is TGTGCCACCTCACAGGGGGCTGGGGAGACCCAGTACTTC. It yields the protein CATSQGAGETQYF.

This clonotype came up once. DNA for the CDR3: TGTGCCAGCAGCGTAAGAAAGGGGGAGGGCGTCACCGGGGAGCTGTTTTTT. Its translation is CASSVRKGEGVTGELFF. The chain is built from TRBV9 and TRBJ2-2; D is perhaps TRBD2 (7 bases). The CDR3 is 17 amino acids. The germline V gene encodes CDR1 SGDLS and CDR2 YYNGEE. V dropped 1 base and J dropped 4 bases, with 17 bases sitting between them.

Concerning this clonotype: This sequence may be a read error, since a much larger clone differs from it by one base. The chain carries TRBV10-3 and TRBJ2-2, with D perhaps TRBD1 or TRBD2 (6 bases each). V was clipped by 8 bases and J by 1 base, with 11 bases between them. Germline V lookup: CDR1 ENHRY, CDR2 SYGVKD. The CDR3 extends over 14 amino acids. The CDR3 reads CAIRGGGNTGELFF. For the CDR3, the DNA is TGTGCCATCCGAGGAGGGGGGAACACCGGGGAGCTGTTTTTT.

The V gene is TRBV2, the J gene TRBJ2-1; D uncertain. Germline CDR1 reads SNHLY; CDR2 reads FYNNEI. This CDR3 has 16 amino acids. V lost 3 bases and J lost 4, with 16 bases in between. CDR3 in amino acids: CASSDGVTGSYNEQFF. The CDR3, as DNA: TGTGCCAGCAGTGATGGGGTAACGGGTAGTTACAATGAGCAGTTCTTC.

V usage is TRBV28 and J usage is TRBJ2-3; tentatively, D is TRBD1 or TRBD2 (6 bases each). Germline CDR1 MDHEN, CDR2 SYDVKM. This CDR3 comprises 12 residues. CDR3 in amino acids: CSGAGPTDTQYF. The CDR3 DNA sequence: TGTTCGGGGGCCGGCCCCACAGATACGCAGTATTTT. Full variable domain (remainder filled in from reference TRBV28 and TRBJ2-3): DVKVTQSSRYLVKRTGEKVFLECVQDMDHENMFWYRQDPGLGLRLIYFSYDVKMKEKGDIPEGYSVSREKKERFSLILESASTNQTSMYLCSGAGPTDTQYFGPGTRLTVL.

In its sample, this clonotype was seen once. The chain carries TRBV6-2 or TRBV6-3 and TRBJ2-5, with D perhaps TRBD1 or TRBD2 (5 bases each). The CDR3 runs 15 residues. V lost 4 bases to trimming and J lost 11 bases, with 23 bases between them. The germline V gene encodes CDR1 MNHEY and CDR2 SVGEGT. This CDR3 reads CASSSFRDADNEQYF. In DNA form, the CDR3 reads TGTGCCAGCAGTTCCTTTCGGGACGCCGACAATGAGCAGTACTTC.

This chain uses TRBV5-1 with TRBJ2-1, with TRBD1 matching 7 bases. The CDR3 loop spans 14 amino acids. The germline V gene encodes CDR1 SGHRS and CDR2 YFSETQ. The ends lost 7 bases at V and 7 bases at J; junction bases unmatched: 11. The CDR3: CASSPPGGSNEQFF. CDR3 coding DNA: TGCGCCAGCTCCCCACCAGGGGGTTCAAATGAGCAGTTCTTC.

In DNA form, the CDR3 reads TGCGCCAGCAGCCAGGAGGGGACAGGGCTCTCCTACAATGAGCAGTTCTTC. The encoded protein is CASSQEGTGLSYNEQFF. This rearrangement joins TRBV4-3 to TRBJ2-1, with 9 nucleotides matching TRBD1. Germline V lookup: CDR1 LGHNA, CDR2 YSLEER. V trimming: 3 bases; J trimming: 0 bases; junction bases outside the gene matches: 6. This CDR3 region has 17 residues.

This clonotype was recorded a few times. The chain combines TRBV11-1 with TRBJ2-1, with unresolved D. Germline V CDR1 and CDR2: SGHAT, FQDESV (reference sequence). The CDR3 runs to 17 residues. V was shortened by 5 bases and J by 0 bases, with 17 bases between the two germline ends. The CDR3 reads CASSPRAKRSSYNEQFF. The CDR3, as DNA: TGTGCCAGCAGCCCCCGAGCGAAGCGTAGCTCCTACAATGAGCAGTTCTTC.